These 7 T cell receptor beta chains originate from one sample sequenced in a study of PD-L1 blockade in urothelial cancer. Assay: immunoSEQ multiplex PCR; the TCRdb copy retains only in-frame clones and omits some. The table includes about 73,000 clones, 85% to 90% detected once. The specimen comprised PBMCs, sampled around atezolizumab (anti-PD-L1) treatment. The receptors derive from a man between 60 and 75 years old with urothelial cancer.

J is TRBJ2-3 and V is TRBV9; 8 bases are a match to TRBD2. There are 15 residues in the CDR3. Looked up from germline, CDR1 is SGDLS and CDR2 is YYNGEE. V shed 3 bases, J shed 5 bases, and the junction held 8 bases outside the gene matches. The CDR3 protein is CASSGTFSGVDTQYF. The CDR3 bases are TGTGCCAGCAGCGGAACGTTTAGCGGGGTAGATACGCAGTATTTT.

This chain uses TRBV19 with TRBJ1-3; D is unclear. Germline CDR1 is LNHDA and CDR2 is SQIVND (reference sequence). The CDR3 extends over 16 amino acids. The V end was cut by 7 bases, the J end by 0 bases, with 16 bases between. The CDR3 spells CASTPTWQDSGNTIYF. In nucleotides, the CDR3 is TGTGCCAGTACACCCACGTGGCAGGACTCTGGAAACACCATATATTTT.

The V and J genes are TRBV9 and TRBJ1-2; a weak D match, TRBD1 (5 bases). Germline V gives CDR1 SGDLS, CDR2 YYNGEE. The V end lost 1 base, the J end lost 3 bases, and 13 bases lay between the germline ends. The CDR3 is 15 amino acids. As DNA, the CDR3 is TGTGCCAGCAGCGTAAGTTCAGGGTGGGACTATGGCTACACCTTC. It is translated as CASSVSSGWDYGYTF.

V usage is TRBV5-3 and J usage is TRBJ1-1; possible D gene TRBD1, 6 bases. TRBV5-3 is given ORF status, its function remaining uncertain. This CDR3 is built from 15 residues. V was pared by 4 bases and J by 0 bases, with 13 bases between. The CDR3 DNA follows: TGTGCCAGAAGCCTGGACAGCTACATGAACACTGAAGCTTTCTTT. This encodes CARSLDSYMNTEAFF.

This clone was detected a few times. The chain recombines TRBV14 with TRBJ2-7; 10 nucleotides agree with TRBD1. This CDR3 spans 15 amino acids. Germline V CDR1 and CDR2: SGHDN, FVKESK. The V gene end was trimmed by 3 bases and the J gene end by 5 bases; junction bases not matched to a gene: 7. CDR3 coding DNA: TGTGCCAGCAGCCAGCCGGGACAGGGGACCCACGAGCAGTACTTC. It yields the protein CASSQPGQGTHEQYF.

The sample holds one count of this clone. The chain joins TRBV19 to TRBJ2-1, with TRBD2 as a possible D gene (5 bases). Trimming pared 6 bases from V and 0 bases from J, leaving 12 bases between. This CDR3 is 15 amino acids long. CDR1 and CDR2 (germline): LNHDA, SQIVND (reference sequence). The CDR3 DNA reads TGTGCCAGTAGAGGACTCACGAGCTCCTACAATGAGCAGTTCTTC. Translated: CASRGLTSSYNEQFF. The full variable domain, completed using reference TRBV19 and TRBJ2-1, is DGGITQSPKYLFRKEGQNVTLSCEQNLNHDAMYWYRQDPGQGLRLIYYSQIVNDFQKGDIAEGYSVSREKKESFPLTVTSAQKNPTAFYLCASRGLTSSYNEQFFGPGTRLTVL.

The count of this clone is one. This chain uses TRBV11-1 with TRBJ1-1, with a tentative D call TRBD1 (6 bases). This CDR3 is 15 amino acids long. CDR1 and CDR2 (germline): SGHAT, FQDESV (reference sequence). Trimming took off 3 bases at V and 10 bases at J, with 21 bases between the two ends. The CDR3 is CASSLHWQGQIAAFF. The CDR3 DNA sequence: TGTGCCAGCAGCTTGCATTGGCAGGGACAAATAGCAGCTTTCTTT.